The 32 T cell receptor beta chains given below trace back to one sample, sequenced in a study of blood T cell repertoires in COVID-19. Some clones are missing from TCRdb's copy, which holds only in-frame ones; the method was immunoSEQ multiplex PCR. Among hundreds of thousands of clones listed, roughly 89% were seen once. The sequencing sample was made of PBMCs or T cells enriched from blood (not recorded which). The receptors here all came from a woman aged 25 to 39 with acute COVID-19.

With respect to this clone: The sample holds other DNA sequences that translate to the same CDR3. The chain joins TRBV15 to TRBJ2-5, with D maybe TRBD1 (5 bases). The germline CDR1 and CDR2 sequences are LNHNV and YYDKDF (reference sequence). CDR3 length: 15 amino acids. Trimming removed 0 bases from V and 1 base from J, with 9 bases in between. This CDR3 is CATSRDRDSQETQYF. The CDR3 DNA reads as TGTGCCACCAGCAGAGATCGTGACAGCCAAGAGACCCAGTACTTC.

The chain recombines TRBV24-1 with TRBJ2-3; D is possibly TRBD2 (5 bases). CDR1 and CDR2 from the germline V gene are KGHDR and SFDVKD. Trimming shortened V by 4 bases and J by 3 bases, and 13 bases separated the two germline ends. This CDR3 spans 15 amino acids. The CDR3 region has the DNA TGTGCCACCAGTGACCCAGTGGGCGGGACAGATACGCAGTATTTT. Translated: CATSDPVGGTDTQYF.

This clone was seen many times. The chain employs TRBV27 and TRBJ2-6, with a tentative D call TRBD1 (6 bases). This CDR3 is built from 17 residues. The V end lost 7 bases, the J end lost 2 bases, and 18 bases lay between the germline ends. The V gene's germline CDR1 is MNHEY and CDR2 SMNVEV (reference sequence). The CDR3 is CASTGTFERTGANVLTF. For the CDR3, the DNA is TGTGCCAGCACCGGGACATTCGAGAGGACTGGGGCCAACGTCCTGACTTTC.

This chain uses TRBV4-3 with TRBJ2-3; TRBD2 aligns across 10 bases. Germline V CDR1 and CDR2: LGHNA, YSLEER. The CDR3 is made up of 15 amino acids. Trimming took 0 bases from V and 5 from J; bases not matched to a gene: 2. The CDR3 sequence is CASSQELAGIDTQYF. CDR3 nucleotides: TGCGCCAGCAGCCAAGAACTAGCGGGGATAGATACGCAGTATTTT.

The chain has TRBV24-1 and TRBJ2-5; 9 bases align to TRBD1. Germline CDR1 and CDR2: KGHDR and SFDVKD. The ends lost 5 bases at V and 3 bases at J; junction bases unmatched: 15. The CDR3 runs to 18 residues. This chain's CDR3 is CATSGPGTGPLAKETQYF. CDR3 coding DNA: TGTGCCACCAGTGGTCCCGGGACAGGGCCCCTTGCAAAAGAGACCCAGTACTTC.

This clone was recorded once. The CDR3 is CASSFLAGGPSGELFF. CDR3 in DNA: TGCGCCAGCAGCTTTCTAGCGGGGGGGCCCTCCGGGGAGCTGTTTTTT. The chain is built from TRBV5-1 and TRBJ2-2, with 12 bases aligning to TRBD2. J gave up 6 bases and V 2 bases, and 5 bases lay outside the gene matches. Germline V CDR1 and CDR2: SGHRS, YFSETQ. This CDR3 has 16 amino acids.

This clone appeared once. J is TRBJ1-2 and V is TRBV2; D not resolved. The CDR3 loop spans 13 amino acids. Germline CDR1 SNHLY, CDR2 FYNNEI. V shed 1 base and J shed 4 bases, with 7 bases lying between them. The CDR3 coding sequence is TGTGCCAGCAGTGAAGGGCGGGCCTATGGCTACACCTTC. Protein: CASSEGRAYGYTF.

The rearrangement links TRBV4-1 to TRBJ2-1, with D possibly being TRBD1 (6 bases). Germline V gene sequence: CDR1 MGHRA, CDR2 YSYEKL. This CDR3 is 17 amino acids long. Trimming removed 3 bases from V and 0 bases from J, with 15 bases in between. CDR3 sequence reads: CASSHIGQTSSYNEQFF. The CDR3 DNA reads TGCGCCAGCAGCCACATTGGACAGACCAGCTCCTACAATGAGCAGTTCTTC.

This chain joins TRBV5-6 and TRBJ1-3; 11 nucleotides align to TRBD1. The V and J ends lost 2 bases and 0 bases, in that order; junction bases with no gene match: 4. CDR3 length: 17 amino acids. CDR1 is SGHDT and CDR2 is YYEEEE in the germline V gene. Here the CDR3 reads CASSFGQGASSGNTIYF. In DNA form, the CDR3 reads TGTGCCAGCAGCTTCGGACAGGGGGCGAGCTCTGGAAACACCATATATTTT.

This chain connects TRBV19 to TRBJ2-2; 8 bases map to TRBD1. This CDR3 is 15 amino acids long. V dropped 8 bases and J dropped 1; count of bases not matched to a gene: 6. CDR1 and CDR2 (germline): LNHDA, SQIVND (reference sequence). The CDR3 nucleotides read TGTGCCAGTCTACCCGGGACAGGGAACACCGGGGAGCTGTTTTTT. It is translated as CASLPGTGNTGELFF.

This chain links TRBV27 with TRBJ1-2; 7 bases fit TRBD1. V was clipped by 4 bases and J by 6 bases; unmatched bases: 5. From germline, CDR1 is MNHEY and CDR2 SMNVEV (reference sequence). This CDR3 has 13 amino acids. The CDR3 loop is CASSSVGGDGYTF. For the CDR3, the DNA is TGTGCCAGCAGTTCCGTAGGGGGCGATGGCTACACCTTC.

The V gene is TRBV7-9, the J gene TRBJ2-1; 7 nucleotides match TRBD1. Germline V CDR1 and CDR2: SEHNR, FQNEAQ (reference sequence). J lost 2 bases, V lost 3 bases, and 10 bases had no gene match. CDR3 length: 17 residues. The CDR3: CASSFPVGQGAYNEQFF. The CDR3 DNA reads TGTGCCAGCAGCTTCCCGGTAGGGCAGGGGGCCTACAATGAGCAGTTCTTC.

The chain recombines TRBV6-2 or TRBV6-3 with TRBJ2-7; D is perhaps TRBD1 (6 bases). Trimming pared 5 bases from V and 2 bases from J, leaving 13 bases between. Germline CDR1 MNHEY, CDR2 SVGEGT. The CDR3 totals 14 residues. In DNA, the CDR3 is TGTGCCAGCAGTCACACGGGACAAACCTACGAGCAGTACTTC. Amino acids: CASSHTGQTYEQYF.

The chain couples TRBV19 to TRBJ1-5; D might be TRBD1 (5 bases). The V and J ends lost 3 bases and 0 bases respectively, with 12 bases between them. CDR1 is LNHDA and CDR2 is SQIVND in the germline V gene (reference sequence). There are 16 residues in the CDR3. The CDR3 DNA follows: TGTGCCAGTAGTATTCAGGGTGTCTATAGCAATCAGCCCCAGCATTTT. Protein: CASSIQGVYSNQPQHF.

This sequence joins TRBV10-3 and TRBJ1-1, with TRBD1 as a possible D gene (5 bases). Germline V gene sequence: CDR1 ENHRY, CDR2 SYGVKD. V dropped 2 bases and J dropped 0 bases, with 7 bases sitting between them. The CDR3 runs 14 residues. The CDR3 reads CAISEGDLNTEAFF. CDR3 in DNA: TGTGCCATCAGTGAGGGGGACTTGAACACTGAAGCTTTCTTT.

V gene TRBV19 combines with J gene TRBJ1-5, with D uncertain. The CDR3 runs 15 residues. The germline V gene encodes CDR1 LNHDA and CDR2 SQIVND (reference sequence). Trimming took 6 bases from V and 3 from J, leaving 15 bases between them. The CDR3 region has the DNA TGTGCCAGTAGATACTCCGGGTCGTACAATCAGCCCCAGCATTTT. As protein: CASRYSGSYNQPQHF.

The chain employs TRBV5-1 and TRBJ2-3, with TRBD2 identical over 9 bases. The J segment lost 6 bases and the V segment lost 0 bases, leaving 11 bases of the junction unmatched. Per the germline V gene, CDR1 is SGHRS and CDR2 is YFSETQ. The CDR3 length is 17 residues. The CDR3 sequence: CASSLATSGFVGDTQYF. The CDR3 region has the DNA TGCGCCAGCAGCTTGGCTACTAGCGGGTTCGTGGGGGATACGCAGTATTTT.

This clone was seen only once. The genes are TRBV27 and TRBJ1-2; 10 nucleotides line up with TRBD1. J was trimmed by 6 bases and V by 2 bases; bases with no gene match: 6. The V gene's germline CDR1 is MNHEY and CDR2 SMNVEV (reference sequence). The CDR3 spans 15 residues. DNA of the CDR3: TGTGCCAGCAGTTTAATCGGACAGGGGGGTAATGGCTACACCTTC. It translates to CASSLIGQGGNGYTF.

This rearrangement joins TRBV7-9 to TRBJ2-1; 10 nucleotides agree with TRBD2. CDR1 is SEHNR, CDR2 FQNEAQ, per germline (reference sequence). V shed 4 bases, J shed 6 bases, and the junction held 6 bases outside the gene matches. The CDR3 totals 15 residues. CDR3 region: CASSSERGGTNEQFF. CDR3 nucleotides: TGTGCCAGCAGCTCCGAGCGGGGGGGCACCAATGAGCAGTTCTTC.

This chain joins TRBV7-9 and TRBJ1-3; the D is unclear. V was trimmed by 8 bases and J by 4 bases, leaving 9 bases between them. The length of the CDR3 is 12 residues. The germline V gene encodes CDR1 SEHNR and CDR2 FQNEAQ (reference sequence). CDR3 nucleotides: TGTGCCAGCCAGTGGCCCGGAAACACCATATATTTT. As protein: CASQWPGNTIYF. Full variable domain (missing parts from reference TRBV7-9 and TRBJ1-3): DTGVSQNPRHKITKRGQNVTFRCDPISEHNRLYWYRQTLGQGPEFLTYFQNEAQLEKSRLLSDRFSAERPKGSFSTLEIQRTEQGDSAMYLCASQWPGNTIYFGEGSWLTVV.

The J gene is TRBJ1-1, the V gene TRBV18; D gene ambiguous. CDR3 size: 14 residues. Germline V gives CDR1 KGHSH, CDR2 LQKENI. V lost 6 bases to trimming and J lost 4 bases, with 15 bases between them. Here the CDR3 DNA reads TGTGCCAGCTCCCCGCCGGGAGGAGCCACTGAAGCTTTCTTT. Protein product: CASSPPGGATEAFF.

This chain joins TRBV11-2 and TRBJ1-2; D remains unclear. Germline V gene lookup returns CDR1 SGHAT and CDR2 FQNNGV. V was pared by 6 bases and J by 0 bases, with 17 bases between. The CDR3 is 16 residues long. CDR3 nucleotide sequence: TGTGCCAGCAGGGTTAGCCCCACCGGGACTAACTATGGCTACACCTTC. Its protein is CASRVSPTGTNYGYTF.

The rearrangement joins TRBV5-4 to TRBJ1-1; TRBD1 aligns across 7 bases. The CDR3 sequence is 15 residues long. The V gene end was trimmed by 3 bases and the J gene end by 0 bases; junction bases not matched to a gene: 5. CDR1 SGHNT and CDR2 YYREEE come from the germline V gene (reference sequence). The CDR3 sequence: CASSSRQGLNTEAFF. CDR3 nucleotide sequence: TGTGCCAGCAGCTCTCGACAGGGCCTGAACACTGAAGCTTTCTTT.

J is TRBJ1-2 and V is TRBV7-2; D is possibly TRBD1 (6 bases). Germline V gene lookup returns CDR1 SGHTA and CDR2 FQGNSA. This CDR3 has 14 residues. Trimming shortened V by 5 bases and J by 7 bases, and 17 bases separated the two germline ends. CDR3 loop: CASSPTRGAGGYTF. The CDR3 nucleotides read TGTGCCAGCAGCCCCACGCGGGGGGCAGGTGGCTACACCTTC.

The V and J genes are TRBV6-7 and TRBJ2-1; 9 bases align to TRBD1. TRBV6-7 is an open reading frame whose function is uncertain. With V trimmed by 4 bases and J by 5 bases, 12 bases remained unmatched. The CDR3 has 17 amino acids. CDR3 sequence: CASSCRTGDSGNNEQFF. In DNA form, the CDR3 reads TGTGCCAGCAGTTGTCGGACAGGGGACAGCGGAAACAATGAGCAGTTCTTC.

The chain joins TRBV6-2 or TRBV6-3 to TRBJ1-2, with 9 bases that match TRBD1. Germline values: CDR1 MNHEY, CDR2 SVGEGT. The ends lost 0 bases at V and 3 bases at J; junction bases unmatched: 14. The CDR3 has 19 amino acids. CDR3 residues: CASSYSTGGKDRGDYGYTF. The CDR3 DNA reads as TGTGCCAGCAGTTACTCGACGGGCGGTAAGGACAGGGGAGACTATGGCTACACCTTC.

J is TRBJ2-7 and V is TRBV3-1 (or the pseudogene TRBV3-2), with 8 bases that match TRBD1. CDR3 length equals 15 residues. V shed 2 bases, J shed 1 base, and the junction held 4 bases outside the gene matches. Germline loops: CDR1 LGHDT, CDR2 YNNKEL (reference sequence). CDR3 nucleotides: TGTGCCAGCAGCCAACGGGACAGGAGATCCTACGAGCAGTACTTC. Protein product: CASSQRDRRSYEQYF.

The rearrangement uses TRBV7-2 and TRBJ2-3, with 7 nucleotides matching TRBD1. The CDR3 totals 15 residues. Germline V gene sequence: CDR1 SGHTA, CDR2 FQGNSA. V trimming: 3 bases; J trimming: 1 base; junction bases outside the gene matches: 4. Here the CDR3 reads CASSLSGGRTDTQYF. The CDR3, as DNA: TGTGCCAGCAGCTTGTCAGGGGGACGCACAGATACGCAGTATTTT. Variable domain in full (rest from reference TRBV7-2 and TRBJ2-3): GAGVSQSPSNKVTEKGKDVELRCDPISGHTALYWYRQSLGQGLEFLIYFQGNSAPDKSGLPSDRFSAERTGGSVSTLTIQRTQQEDSAVYLCASSLSGGRTDTQYFGPGTRLTVL.

This clone has a single count. This chain connects TRBV11-2 to TRBJ2-2; the match to TRBD2 covers 9 bases. Looked up from germline, CDR1 is SGHAT and CDR2 is FQNNGV. The J segment lost 1 base and the V segment lost 5 bases, leaving 14 bases of the junction unmatched. This CDR3 contains 19 residues. CDR3 coding DNA: TGTGCCAGCAGCCCCGGGTTAGCGGGGGACAAGATGAACACCGGGGAGCTGTTTTTT. It codes for CASSPGLAGDKMNTGELFF. The full variable domain, rest sourced from reference TRBV11-2 and TRBJ2-2, is EAGVAQSPRYKIIEKRQSVAFWCNPISGHATLYWYQQILGQGPKLLIQFQNNGVVDDSQLPKDRFSAERLKGVDSTLKIQPAKLEDSAVYLCASSPGLAGDKMNTGELFFGEGSRLTVL.

J is TRBJ1-2 and V is TRBV27; a weak D match, TRBD1 (6 bases). CDR1 is MNHEY and CDR2 is SMNVEV in the germline V gene (reference sequence). Between the trimmed V and J ends, which lost 0 bases and 4 bases, there was a span of 6 bases. The length of the CDR3 is 13 residues. The CDR3 sequence: CASSLSGGYGYTF. For the CDR3, the DNA is TGTGCCAGCAGTTTATCAGGGGGCTATGGCTACACCTTC.

This chain connects TRBV11-2 to TRBJ1-3; the match to TRBD1 covers 8 bases. The CDR3 consists of 15 residues. Germline V gene sequence: CDR1 SGHAT, CDR2 FQNNGV. V dropped 4 bases and J dropped 0; count of bases not matched to a gene: 2. The CDR3 loop reads CASSSDRGSGNTIYF. The CDR3 region has the DNA TGTGCCAGCAGCTCAGACAGGGGCTCTGGAAACACCATATATTTT.

This sequence joins TRBV29-1 and TRBJ1-1; 8 positions match TRBD1. This CDR3 contains 13 residues. V was clipped by 5 bases and J by 0 bases; unmatched bases: 2. Germline-derived CDR1 and CDR2 are SQVTM and ANQGSEA. CDR3 protein: CSVRDRLNTEAFF. CDR3 sequence (DNA): TGCAGCGTTCGGGACAGGCTGAACACTGAAGCTTTCTTT.